Listed below are T cell receptor beta chains from one sample, sequenced in a study of shared clonotypes between healthy human individuals. TCRdb's table, derived via immunoSEQ multiplex PCR, lists solely in-frame clones and lacks some. The sample consists of about 2,200,000 clones, just over 90% of them appearing once. The sequencing sample was made of naive CD8+ T cells from PBMCs. The origin of the receptors is a man aged 18 to 30 in good health. Some clones in this sample may be carry-over from other donors' samples. The CDR3 runs from the conserved cysteine through the conserved F or W. A D gene is named only where the DNA matches it firmly. Clone size is not always given. Where it is, it says once, few, many or a class for expanded clones.

j_call | clone_size | d_call | v_call | cdr3_nt | cdr3_aa
TRBJ2-1 | NA | TRBD1 | TRBV28 | TGTGCCAGCAGTTCCCCCCAAGAACAGGGGTACAATGAGCAGTTCTTC | CASSSPQEQGYNEQFF
TRBJ2-7 | NA | TRBD2 | TRBV19 | TGTGCCAGTAGTCCCCGGGGTAGCGGGAGGTACGAGCAGTACTTC | CASSPRGSGRYEQYF
TRBJ2-1 | NA | TRBD1 | TRBV30 | TGTGCCTGGACGAGGACAGGGGGTTACAATGAGCAGTTCTTC | CAWTRTGGYNEQFF
TRBJ2-3 | NA | NA | TRBV9 | TGTGCCAGCAGCGTAGAAGGAGTAGTAACAGATACGCAGTATTTT | CASSVEGVVTDTQYF
TRBJ2-2 | NA | TRBD1 | TRBV6-5 | TGTGCCAGCAGTTACCTAGAGGGACAGAGGATAGGGGAGCTGTTTTTT | CASSYLEGQRIGELFF
TRBJ2-3 | once | TRBD2 | TRBV27 | TGTGCCAGCAGTTTGCAGATACCCGCGACTAGCGGGAACACAGATACGCAGTATTTT | CASSLQIPATSGNTDTQYF
TRBJ2-5 | NA | TRBD1 | TRBV28 | TGTGCCAGCAGTTCCGGGACAGTTAAAGAGACCCAGTACTTC | CASSSGTVKETQYF
TRBJ1-1 | NA | NA | TRBV5-6 | TGTGCCAGCAGCTTGAACGGAGGGAGCACTGAAGCTTTCTTT | CASSLNGGSTEAFF
TRBJ2-7 | NA | TRBD2 | TRBV27 | TGTGCCAGCAGCAATCCTAGCGGGAGGGAGATCCACGAGCAGTACTTC | CASSNPSGREIHEQYF
TRBJ1-1 | NA | NA | TRBV29-1 | TGCAGCGTTGTATACACTGAAGCTTTCTTT | CSVVYTEAFF
TRBJ1-1 | NA | NA | TRBV5-8 | TGTGCCAGCAGCTTGCCGGGCGTAGGCACTGAAGCTTTCTTT | CASSLPGVGTEAFF
TRBJ2-3 | NA | TRBD2 | TRBV27 | TGTGCCAGCACCCCATTGGCGGGAGCAACAGATACGCAGTATTTT | CASTPLAGATDTQYF
TRBJ2-7 | NA | NA | TRBV6-1 | TGTGCCAGCAGTGAGGGACCCTACGAGCAGTACTTC | CASSEGPYEQYF
TRBJ2-4 | NA | TRBD1 | TRBV27 | TGTGCCAGCAGTCAGACACAGGGGGCGGCCAAAAACATTCAGTACTTC | CASSQTQGAAKNIQYF
TRBJ1-2 | NA | NA | TRBV30 | TGTGCCTGGAGTGCTTCTAACTATGGCTACACCTTC | CAWSASNYGYTF
TRBJ1-1 | NA | TRBD1 | TRBV5-1 | TGCGCCAGCAGCTTGGGCCCCTGGACAGGGGGAGCTGAAGCTTTCTTT | CASSLGPWTGGAEAFF
TRBJ1-4 | NA | NA | TRBV7-8 | TGTGCCAGCCAAGCTTACGGGGGGTTAGGTGAAAAACTGTTTTTT | CASQAYGGLGEKLFF
TRBJ1-1 | NA | TRBD1 | TRBV25-1 | TGTGCCAGCAGTGTCAGACAGGGGATGAACACTGAAGCTTTCTTT | CASSVRQGMNTEAFF
TRBJ2-7 | NA | TRBD1 | TRBV5-4 | TGTGCCAGCAGCTTCCGGGACAGGGGAAACTACGAGCAGTACTTC | CASSFRDRGNYEQYF
TRBJ2-7 | NA | TRBD2 | TRBV7-2 | TGTGCCAGCAGCCAGAAGTATACAGTAGCGGGAGGTTCCTACGAGCAGTACTTC | CASSQKYTVAGGSYEQYF
TRBJ2-1 | once | TRBD2 | TRBV4-1 | TGCGCCAGCAGCCAAGGAGTTAGCGGGAGAATTGATGAGCAGTTCTTC | CASSQGVSGRIDEQFF
TRBJ2-3 | NA | NA | TRBV11-2 | TGTGCCAGCAGCGCAAGGGGACGGCTCATGGTAGATACGCAGTATTTT | CASSARGRLMVDTQYF
TRBJ2-7 | NA | NA | TRBV27 | TGTGCCAGCAGTGCCTCTAGAGGGAGAGGGGACGAGCAGTACTTC | CASSASRGRGDEQYF
TRBJ1-5 | few | TRBD1 | TRBV10-1 | TGCGCCAGCGGTGACAGGGTTGATCAGCCCCAGCATTTT | CASGDRVDQPQHF
TRBJ2-2 | once | NA | TRBV6-5 | TGTGCCAGCAGTTACTCCCATCAAGGCGGGGAGCTGTTTTTT | CASSYSHQGGELFF
TRBJ1-5 | NA | NA | TRBV19 | TGTGCCAGTAGTTGGCCAGGGTTCTCTCAGCCCCAGCATTTT | CASSWPGFSQPQHF
TRBJ2-5 | NA | NA | TRBV4-3 | TGCGCCAGCAGCCAAGATAACCAGATCCTAGACAAAGAGACCCAGTACTTC | CASSQDNQILDKETQYF
TRBJ1-2 | NA | NA | TRBV7-8 | TGTGCCAGCAGCCTTGACACCATCAACTATGGCTACACCTTC | CASSLDTINYGYTF
TRBJ2-7 | NA | TRBD2 | TRBV30 | TGTGCCTGGAGTGTGGGGGGGGCCTACGAGCAGTACTTC | CAWSVGGAYEQYF
TRBJ2-3 | NA | TRBD2 | TRBV7-9 | TGTGCCAGCAGCCCAGTAGCGGGAGGAGGAACAGATACGCAGTATTTT | CASSPVAGGGTDTQYF
TRBJ1-2 | NA | NA | TRBV4-1 | TGCGCCAGCAGCCAAGCGGTCGGGGCCCAAGGCTACACCTTC | CASSQAVGAQGYTF
TRBJ1-1 | once | TRBD1 | TRBV27 | TGTGCCAGCAGTTCATACAGGGGTCGGGACACTGAAGCTTTCTTT | CASSSYRGRDTEAFF
TRBJ1-4 | NA | NA | TRBV5-1 | TGCGCCAGCAGCTTAGTGGCAGGGAATAATGAAAAACTGTTTTTT | CASSLVAGNNEKLFF
TRBJ2-7 | NA | NA | TRBV29-1 | TGCAGCGTCGACCCCTCTTCTCAGGGTCACGAGCAGTACTTC | CSVDPSSQGHEQYF
TRBJ1-1 | NA | NA | TRBV7-9 | TGTGCCAGCAGCTATCACAGTAACACTGAAGCTTTCTTT | CASSYHSNTEAFF
TRBJ2-1 | NA | TRBD2 | TRBV10-3 | TGTGCCATCAGTGAGACTAGGACTAGCGGGAGGGTATCCTACAATGAGCAGTTCTTC | CAISETRTSGRVSYNEQFF
TRBJ1-1 | NA | NA | TRBV6-5 | TGTGCCAGCAGTTACTCGATTGAAAGCACTGAAGCTTTCTTT | CASSYSIESTEAFF
TRBJ2-3 | NA | TRBD2 | TRBV7-8 | TGTGCCAGCAGTCCTAGCGGGAGGGTCACAGATACGCAGTATTTT | CASSPSGRVTDTQYF
TRBJ2-1 | NA | NA | TRBV2 | TGTGCCAGCAGTGAATCTTCGGGACGGTCCTACAATGAGCAGTTCTTC | CASSESSGRSYNEQFF
TRBJ1-1 | few | TRBD1 | TRBV29-1 | TGCAGCGTTGACTCCAGGGGGGCTGAAGCTTTCTTT | CSVDSRGAEAFF
TRBJ2-7 | NA | TRBD2 | TRBV10-3 | TGTGCCATCAGTGAGTTGTTGGGACTAGCCTACGAGCAGTACTTC | CAISELLGLAYEQYF
TRBJ2-7 | NA | TRBD1 | TRBV7-9 | TGTGCCAGCAGCTGGGCGGGACAGGGGTCCTACGAGCAGTACTTC | CASSWAGQGSYEQYF
TRBJ1-2 | once | TRBD1 | TRBV6-5 | TGTGCCAGCAGCCCGGACAGGAACTATGGCTACACCTTC | CASSPDRNYGYTF
TRBJ2-2 | NA | TRBD2 | TRBV5-1 | TGCGCCAGCAGCTTGGCCGGGACTAGCGGGAGACCTGGGGGGGAGCTGTTTTTT | CASSLAGTSGRPGGELFF
TRBJ2-1 | NA | NA | TRBV15 | TGTGCCACCAGCGGAGGAGTAAACAGGGCTTATCTCTTCCACAATGAGCAGTTCTTC | CATSGGVNRAYLFHNEQFF
TRBJ1-1 | NA | NA | TRBV6-1 | TGTGCCAGCAGTATCCGACCCAGGGAGGGCACTGAAGCTTTCTTT | CASSIRPREGTEAFF
TRBJ1-2 | once | TRBD1 | TRBV7-9 | TGTGCCAGCAGCATTGGACAGGGAGTCGATCCCGGCTATGGCTACACCTTC | CASSIGQGVDPGYGYTF